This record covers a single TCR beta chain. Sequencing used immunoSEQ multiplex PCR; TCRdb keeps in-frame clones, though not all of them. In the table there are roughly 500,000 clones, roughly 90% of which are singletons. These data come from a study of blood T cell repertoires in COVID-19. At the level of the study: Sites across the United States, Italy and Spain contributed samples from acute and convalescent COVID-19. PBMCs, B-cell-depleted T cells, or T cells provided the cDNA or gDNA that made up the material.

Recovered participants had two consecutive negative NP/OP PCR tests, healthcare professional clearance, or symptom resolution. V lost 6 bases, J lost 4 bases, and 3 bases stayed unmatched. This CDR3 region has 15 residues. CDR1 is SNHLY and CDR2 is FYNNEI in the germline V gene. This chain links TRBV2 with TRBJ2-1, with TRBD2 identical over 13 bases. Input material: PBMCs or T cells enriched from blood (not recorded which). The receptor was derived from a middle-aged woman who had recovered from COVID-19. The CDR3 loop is CASRGLAGKYNEQFF. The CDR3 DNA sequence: TGTGCCAGCAGGGGACTAGCGGGAAAATACAATGAGCAGTTCTTC.